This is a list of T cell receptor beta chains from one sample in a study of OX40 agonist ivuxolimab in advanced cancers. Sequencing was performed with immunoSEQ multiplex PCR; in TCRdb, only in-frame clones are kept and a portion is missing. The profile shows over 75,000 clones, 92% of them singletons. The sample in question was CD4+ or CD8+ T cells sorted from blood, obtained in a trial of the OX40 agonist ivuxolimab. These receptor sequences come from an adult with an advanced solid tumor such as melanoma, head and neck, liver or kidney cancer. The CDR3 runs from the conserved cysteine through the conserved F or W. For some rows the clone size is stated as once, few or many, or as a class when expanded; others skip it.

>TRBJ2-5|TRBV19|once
CASSNGGLSSETQYF
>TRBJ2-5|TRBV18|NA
CASSPRLGAGETQYF
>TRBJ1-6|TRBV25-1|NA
CASSVGQGTTPLHF
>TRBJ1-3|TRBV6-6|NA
CASRGTNSGNTIYF
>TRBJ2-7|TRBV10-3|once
CAISEIGGTDEQYF
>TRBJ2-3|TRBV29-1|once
CSSDSGATDTQYF
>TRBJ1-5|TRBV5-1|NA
CASSLGPGGSNQPQHF
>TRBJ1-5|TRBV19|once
CASSIDRISNQPQHF
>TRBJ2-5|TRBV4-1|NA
CASSQGSGALKETQYF
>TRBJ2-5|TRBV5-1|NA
CASSRTGSLEKTQYF
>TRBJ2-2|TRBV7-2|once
CASSPVAGELFF
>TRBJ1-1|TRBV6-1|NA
CASRPGFTEAFF
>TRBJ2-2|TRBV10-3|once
CAISLQRGREGTGELFF
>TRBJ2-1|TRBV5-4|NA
CASSLDRGAVEQFF
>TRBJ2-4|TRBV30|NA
CAWSVSIPIAKNIQYF
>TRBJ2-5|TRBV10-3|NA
CAISPTREETQYF
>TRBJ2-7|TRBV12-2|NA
CASRRGGDGRAACSYEQYF
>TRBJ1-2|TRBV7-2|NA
CASSPELGGYTF
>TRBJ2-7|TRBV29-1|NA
CSAMTGSSYEQYF
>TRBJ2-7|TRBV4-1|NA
CASSQSTSGSAYEQYF
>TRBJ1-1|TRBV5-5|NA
CASSPRASSGTEAFF
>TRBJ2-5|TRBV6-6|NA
CASSSQGPRETQYF
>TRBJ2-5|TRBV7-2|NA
CASSLVSASHPPRETQYF
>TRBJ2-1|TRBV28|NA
CASKTFGTGGSNEQFF
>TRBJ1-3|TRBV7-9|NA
CASSYTGGVKDF
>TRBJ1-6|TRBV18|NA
CASSPESGRDNSPLHF
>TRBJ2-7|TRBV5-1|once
CASSLEGGSGHEQYF
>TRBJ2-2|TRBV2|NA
CASSNRVNTGELFF
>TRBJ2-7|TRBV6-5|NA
CASSPRTSSYEQYF
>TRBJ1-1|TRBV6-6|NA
CASSQGVNTEAFF
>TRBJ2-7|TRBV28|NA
CASRITGSYEQYF
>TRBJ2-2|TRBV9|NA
CASSVGGNTGELFF
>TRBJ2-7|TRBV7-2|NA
CASSFGGGVEQYF
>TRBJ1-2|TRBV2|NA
CASRAQIFNYGYTF
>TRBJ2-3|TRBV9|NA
CASSVDPGPSTDTQYF
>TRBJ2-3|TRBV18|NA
CASSPTSGRPGYF
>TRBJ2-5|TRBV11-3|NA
CASSSTGQLVKETQYF
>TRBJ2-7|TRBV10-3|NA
CASRSGSAYEQYF
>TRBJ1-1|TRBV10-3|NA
CAISSDLNTEAFF
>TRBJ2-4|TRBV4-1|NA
CASSQGPGTDKNIQYF